This T cell receptor beta chain was identified during a study of cytomegalovirus exposure and HLA in healthy donors. This clone was found a few times. The germline gene is not matched at one end of the junction; a read error may be the cause. PCR involved 60 Vbeta and 13 Jbeta primers. Profiled with immunoSEQ multiplex PCR; TCRdb holds only in-frame clones, not every one. The table has 150,000 to 180,000 clones, approximately 80% seen once; the top ten hold 10% to 15%. This CDR3 contains 13 residues. From germline, CDR1 is SGHTA and CDR2 FQGNSA. This chain connects TRBV7-2 to TRBJ2-3, with 12 bases that match TRBD2. This receptor was identified in a man under 40 in good health and CMV-seropositive. The material sequenced was PBMCs. CDR3 loop: CASSSTTSGSPPF. CDR3 in DNA: TGTGCCAGCAGCTCTACGACTAGCGGGAGCCCACCCTTT.